A single count supports the clone carrying this T cell receptor beta chain. Its cognate antigen is unknown. Profiling relied on immunoSEQ multiplex PCR, and the TCRdb table lists in-frame clones only, not all of them. The sample lists 100,000 or so clones, about 86% seen once, with about 6% in the top ten. CDR1 and CDR2 (germline): SGDLS, YYNGEE. CDR3 length: 17 amino acids. V dropped 0 bases and J dropped 6; count of bases not matched to a gene: 6. This record belongs to a study of T cell responses to AZD1222 COVID-19 vaccine. Study findings and constraints: Rises in breadth and depth of Spike-specific TCRs came after two AZD1222 doses.

Material: peripheral blood, obtained on day 0 of AZD1222 vaccination. The clonotype comes from an adult in good health. This chain joins TRBV9 and TRBJ2-2; 12 nucleotides align to TRBD2. The CDR3 is CASSVGLAGGESGELFF. DNA for the CDR3: TGTGCCAGCAGCGTAGGGCTAGCGGGAGGGGAGTCCGGGGAGCTGTTTTTT.